This T cell receptor (beta chain) comes out of a study of shared clonotypes between healthy human individuals. Study at large: The donors, two women and a few men, were aged 18 to 49. For every donor, three CD4 naive, three CD4 memory, two CD8 naive and one CD8 memory plates were used.

Each cell subset's genomic DNA was divided evenly among several immunoSEQ plates. Produced via immunoSEQ multiplex PCR; TCRdb's table is partial and in-frame only. The table has about 2.4 million clones, approximately 92% seen once. CDR1 and CDR2 (germline): SGHRS, YFSETQ. This CDR3 is built from 13 residues. The V end was cut by 0 bases, the J end by 5 bases, with 6 bases between. The sequenced sample consisted of naive CD4+ T cells sorted from blood. Subset in this sample: CD45RA+ positively selected. This TCR came from a young man in good health. This chain connects TRBV5-1 to TRBJ1-5; D is undetermined. CDR3 region: CASSLDLDQPQHF. DNA of the CDR3: TGCGCCAGCAGCTTGGATCTGGATCAGCCCCAGCATTTT.